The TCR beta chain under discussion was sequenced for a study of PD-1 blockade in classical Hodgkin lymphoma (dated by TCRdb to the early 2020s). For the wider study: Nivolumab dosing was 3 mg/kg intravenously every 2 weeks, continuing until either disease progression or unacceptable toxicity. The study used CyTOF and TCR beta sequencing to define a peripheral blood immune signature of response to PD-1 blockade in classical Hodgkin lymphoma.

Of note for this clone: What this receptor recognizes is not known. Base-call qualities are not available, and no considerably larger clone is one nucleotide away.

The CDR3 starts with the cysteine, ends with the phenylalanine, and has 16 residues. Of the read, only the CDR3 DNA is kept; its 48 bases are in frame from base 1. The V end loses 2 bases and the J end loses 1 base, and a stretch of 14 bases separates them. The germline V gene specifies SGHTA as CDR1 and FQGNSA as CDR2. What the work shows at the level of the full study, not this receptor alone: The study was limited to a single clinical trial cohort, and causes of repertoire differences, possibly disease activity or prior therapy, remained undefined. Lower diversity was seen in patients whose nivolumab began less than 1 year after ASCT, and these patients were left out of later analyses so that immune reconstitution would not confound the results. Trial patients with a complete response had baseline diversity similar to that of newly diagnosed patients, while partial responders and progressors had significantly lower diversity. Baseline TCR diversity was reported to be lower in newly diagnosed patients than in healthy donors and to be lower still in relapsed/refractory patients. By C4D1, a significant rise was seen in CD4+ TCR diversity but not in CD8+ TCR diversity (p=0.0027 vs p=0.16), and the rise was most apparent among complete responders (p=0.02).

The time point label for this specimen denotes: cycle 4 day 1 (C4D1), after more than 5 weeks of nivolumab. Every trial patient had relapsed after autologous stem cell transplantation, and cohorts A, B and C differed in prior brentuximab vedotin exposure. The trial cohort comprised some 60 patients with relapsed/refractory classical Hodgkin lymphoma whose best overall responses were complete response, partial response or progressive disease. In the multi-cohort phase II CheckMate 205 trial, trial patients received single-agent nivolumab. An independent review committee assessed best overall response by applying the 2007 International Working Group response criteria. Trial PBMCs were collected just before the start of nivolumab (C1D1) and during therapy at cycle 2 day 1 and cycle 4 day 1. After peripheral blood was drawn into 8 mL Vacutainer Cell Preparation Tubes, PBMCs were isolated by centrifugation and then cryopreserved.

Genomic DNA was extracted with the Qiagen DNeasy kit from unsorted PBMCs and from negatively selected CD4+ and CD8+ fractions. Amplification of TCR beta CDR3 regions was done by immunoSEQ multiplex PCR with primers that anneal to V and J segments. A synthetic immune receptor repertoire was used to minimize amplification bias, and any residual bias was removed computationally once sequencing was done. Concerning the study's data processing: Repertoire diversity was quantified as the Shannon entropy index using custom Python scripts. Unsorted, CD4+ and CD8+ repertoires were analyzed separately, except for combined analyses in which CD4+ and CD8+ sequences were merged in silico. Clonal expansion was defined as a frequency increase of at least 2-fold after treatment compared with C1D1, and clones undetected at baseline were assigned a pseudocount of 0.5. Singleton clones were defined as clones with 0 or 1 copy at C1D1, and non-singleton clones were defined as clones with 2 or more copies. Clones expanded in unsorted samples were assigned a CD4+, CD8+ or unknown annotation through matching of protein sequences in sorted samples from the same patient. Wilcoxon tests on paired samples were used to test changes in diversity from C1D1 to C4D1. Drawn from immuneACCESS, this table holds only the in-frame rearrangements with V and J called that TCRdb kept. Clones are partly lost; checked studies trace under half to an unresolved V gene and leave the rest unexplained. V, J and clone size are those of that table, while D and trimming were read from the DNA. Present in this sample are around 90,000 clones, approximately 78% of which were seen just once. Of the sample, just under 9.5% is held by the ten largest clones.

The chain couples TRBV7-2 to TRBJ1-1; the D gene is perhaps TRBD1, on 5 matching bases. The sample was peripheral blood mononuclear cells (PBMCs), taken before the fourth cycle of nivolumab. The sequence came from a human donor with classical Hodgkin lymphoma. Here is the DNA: TGTGCCAGCAGCTTACTCAGGGTAGGGGCGAACACTGAAGCTTTCTTT. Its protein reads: CASSLLRVGANTEAFF.